This T cell receptor beta chain was documented in a study of T-cell reconstitution after alpha-beta-depleted transplantation in children. Whole-study results and caveats: After one year, T-cell counts and TCRbeta diversity mostly came from new T cells. Reportedly, only several hundred clones from non-depleted graft cells drove alpha-beta T-cell counts at about two months.

Library preparation (for TCRbeta) was performed with unique molecular identifiers. Using its own MiXCR run on the PCR reads, TCRdb lists one record per CDR3 protein. The sample has a few hundred thousand distinct CDR3 sequences; roughly 16% are singletons. This clonotype appeared a few times. Antigen specificity is unknown. The clonotype originates from a boy under two years old who had a stem cell transplant for Wiskott-Aldrich syndrome, so the T cells may come from the graft donor. Sequencing used PBMCs, mostly from graft donor cells, obtained 360 days after TCRalphabeta/CD19-depleted stem cell transplant.

This CDR3 is CATSRQGARYNEQFF. The CDR3 DNA reads TGTGCCACCAGCAGGCAGGGGGCCAGATACAATGAGCAGTTCTTC. The chain joins TRBV15 to TRBJ2-1, with TRBD1 identical over 8 bases. The CDR3 is 15 amino acids. Germline CDR1 reads LNHNV; CDR2 reads YYDKDF (reference sequence). V gave up 3 bases and J gave up 4 bases; unmatched junction bases: 5.